This TCR beta chain was recorded in a study of T cells in Graves' hyperthyroidism and ophthalmopathy. This CDR3 contains 12 residues. V trimming: 8 bases; J trimming: 1 base; junction bases outside the gene matches: 3. CDR1 is SQVTM and CDR2 is ANQGSEA in the germline V gene. This clonotype showed up many times. Amplification yielded TCR beta CDR3 regions, with RNA transcripts as the source. RT-PCR in the first round (using the HTBI primer set) targeted the TCR CDR3. TCRdb recomputed calls from the multiplex PCR reads with MiXCR, one row per CDR3 protein. This sample has roughly 500,000 distinct CDR3 sequences; over 35% occur once, and the top ten carry about two fifths.

This clonotype was obtained from an adult woman with Graves' disease, either hyperthyroidism or ophthalmopathy (not recorded which). The specimen was peripheral blood or thyroid tissue (not recorded which). This chain uses TRBV29-1 with TRBJ1-1, with 8 bases fitting TRBD1. The CDR3 loop is CSSGQGNTEAFF. The CDR3 DNA sequence: TGCAGCTCTGGACAGGGGAACACTGAAGCTTTCTTT.